The 18 T cell receptor beta chains below all came from one sample that was sequenced in a study of blood T cell repertoires in COVID-19. Repertoires were generated with immunoSEQ multiplex PCR, while TCRdb's copy carries only in-frame clones and drops some. The sample has around 480,000 clones, around 90% seen once. Sequences were obtained from PBMCs or T cells enriched from blood (not recorded which). The receptors were gathered from a woman aged 18 to 35 who had recovered from COVID-19.

The chain recombines TRBV2 with TRBJ1-1, with a possible D match to TRBD1 (5 bases). Germline CDR1 is SNHLY and CDR2 is FYNNEI. V lost 1 base, J lost 7 bases, and 13 bases lay in between. The CDR3 covers 14 residues. Here the CDR3 DNA reads TGTGCCAGCAGTGAAGGGGGGGGAACAGGTGAAGCTTTCTTT. Its protein product is CASSEGGGTGEAFF.

This clone has a single count. The genes are TRBV5-4 and TRBJ2-3, with D maybe TRBD1 (5 bases). This CDR3 is built from 15 residues. Germline V gene lookup returns CDR1 SGHNT and CDR2 YYREEE (reference sequence). Trimming left V 0 bases short and J 5 bases short, with 13 bases between. This chain's CDR3 is CASSLEGPVRDTQYF. CDR3 nucleotide sequence: TGTGCCAGCAGCTTGGAGGGGCCGGTGAGAGATACGCAGTATTTT.

This chain joins TRBV30 and TRBJ1-3; D is possibly TRBD1 (6 bases). This CDR3 has 15 residues. The germline CDR1 and CDR2 sequences are GTSNPN and SVGIG (reference sequence). V lost 3 bases and J lost 3, with 15 bases in between. CDR3 sequence: CAWSRTGQLGNTIYF. The CDR3 nucleotides are TGTGCCTGGAGCCGGACGGGACAACTTGGAAACACCATATATTTT.

This clone was recorded only once. This sequence joins TRBV5-1 and TRBJ2-2, with D perhaps TRBD2 (6 bases). The germline V and J ends were trimmed by 5 bases and 3 bases, with 26 bases remaining between them. Germline V gene data show CDR1 as SGHRS and CDR2 as YFSETQ. The length of the CDR3 is 19 residues. The CDR3 sequence is CASSFGQRGMRGYTGELFF. CDR3 nucleotide sequence: TGCGCCAGCAGTTTTGGGCAAAGGGGTATGCGGGGATACACCGGGGAGCTGTTTTTT.

V gene TRBV6-5 combines with J gene TRBJ2-3; 10 positions agree with TRBD2. The CDR3 extends over 15 amino acids. Germline V lookup: CDR1 MNHEY, CDR2 SVGAGI. Unmatched junction bases numbered 9, after V lost 5 bases and J lost 7 bases. The CDR3 nucleotides read TGTGCCAGCAGTATAGCGGGGGGAGGGATAAATACGCAGTATTTT. It yields the protein CASSIAGGGINTQYF.

V and J are TRBV12-5 and TRBJ2-5; TRBD2 matches at 8 bases. The length of the CDR3 is 15 residues. Trimming at V came to 1 base and at J to 3 bases, leaving 4 bases not matched to a gene. The germline V gene encodes CDR1 LGHNT and CDR2 FRNRAP. CDR3 bases: TGTGCTAGTGGTTTGGCTACTAGCGGCGAAGAGACCCAGTACTTC. Its translation is CASGLATSGEETQYF.

The genes are TRBV20-1 and TRBJ1-1; D not resolved. Germline V gene lookup returns CDR1 DFQATT and CDR2 SNEGSKA (reference sequence). Trimming left V 8 bases short and J 5 bases short, with 3 bases between. The CDR3 loop spans 8 amino acids. CDR3 loop: CSLTEAFF. CDR3 nucleotide sequence: TGCAGTCTAACTGAAGCTTTCTTT.

The chain combines TRBV4-2 with TRBJ1-1; no reliable D call. Trimming pared 3 bases from V and 6 bases from J, leaving 17 bases between. Germline V lookup: CDR1 LGHNA, CDR2 YNFKEQ. This CDR3 contains 15 residues. CDR3 in amino acids: CASSQAGFEKAEAFF. Written as DNA, the CDR3 is TGTGCCAGCAGCCAGGCGGGCTTCGAAAAGGCTGAAGCTTTCTTT.

The rearrangement links TRBV7-6 to TRBJ1-6; 8 bases map to TRBD1. V gave up 3 bases and J gave up 11 bases; unmatched junction bases: 3. The CDR3 loop spans 13 amino acids. Germline V gives CDR1 SGHVS, CDR2 FNYEAQ. The CDR3 loop is CASSFDRGAPLHF. The CDR3 region has the DNA TGTGCCAGCAGCTTCGACAGGGGAGCACCCCTCCACTTT. The full variable domain, rest sourced from reference TRBV7-6 and TRBJ1-6, is GAGVSQSPRYKVTKRGQDVALRCDPISGHVSLYWYRQALGQGPEFLTYFNYEAQQDKSGLPNDRFSAERPEGSISTLTIQRTEQRDSAMYRCASSFDRGAPLHFGNGTRLTVT.

The V and J genes are TRBV5-8 and TRBJ2-7; no clear D. The CDR3 is made up of 13 amino acids. Per the germline V gene, CDR1 is SGHTS and CDR2 is YDEGEE. The ends were cut back, 4 bases at V and 7 bases at J, with 15 bases in the middle. CDR3 sequence reads: CASSPRFLEEQYF. The CDR3 DNA sequence: TGTGCCAGCAGCCCGCGGTTTTTGGAGGAGCAGTACTTC.

The J gene is TRBJ2-5, the V gene TRBV5-5, with D possibly TRBD1 on 5 matching bases. The germline V and J ends were trimmed by 0 bases and 5 bases, with 8 bases remaining between them. The germline gives CDR1 SGHKS, CDR2 YYEKEE (reference sequence). This CDR3 is 13 amino acids long. The CDR3: CASSLGPGETQYF. The CDR3 DNA follows: TGTGCCAGCAGCTTGGGGCCAGGGGAGACCCAGTACTTC.

In this sample, this clone turned up a few times. The CDR3, as DNA: TGTGCCAGCAGTCCCCGACCCCAGGGGAACACTGAAGCTTTCTTT. It is translated as CASSPRPQGNTEAFF. The rearrangement uses TRBV6-5 and TRBJ1-1; weak D call: TRBD1 (5 bases). This CDR3 is 15 amino acids long. Trimming cost V 5 bases and J 1 base, with 14 bases left between them. Germline V gene data show CDR1 as MNHEY and CDR2 as SVGAGI.

The chain combines TRBV11-2 with TRBJ1-1; D remains unclear. This CDR3 spans 15 amino acids. The germline gives CDR1 SGHAT, CDR2 FQNNGV. V lost 1 base and J lost 2, with 11 bases in between. The CDR3 coding sequence is TGTGCCAGCAGCTTAGGACAAGTAACCAACACTGAAGCTTTCTTT. It specifies CASSLGQVTNTEAFF.

The chain combines TRBV5-8 with TRBJ1-2, with D hard to call. The V gene lost 5 bases and the J gene lost 7 bases, with 9 bases spanning the gap. From germline, CDR1 is SGHTS and CDR2 YDEGEE. The CDR3 loop spans 11 amino acids. CDR3 bases: TGTGCCAGCAGGCGGACTTCTGGCTACACCTTC. Translated: CASRRTSGYTF.

As concerns this clone: Additional DNA sequences in this sample encode the identical CDR3. V and J are TRBV7-2 and TRBJ2-5; D remains unclear. This CDR3 contains 14 residues. Trimming took off 0 bases at V and 2 bases at J, with 7 bases between the two ends. Germline assignment: CDR1 SGHTA and CDR2 FQGNSA. CDR3 nucleotides: TGTGCCAGCAGCTTAGCCGGTGTACAAGAGACCCAGTACTTC. It specifies CASSLAGVQETQYF.

The rearrangement joins TRBV15 to TRBJ2-5, with D possibly being TRBD1 (5 bases). Germline lookup yields CDR1 LNHNV and CDR2 YYDKDF (reference sequence). This CDR3 has 15 amino acids. V shed 1 base and J shed 1 base, with 10 bases lying between them. The CDR3 sequence: CATSRAGQGQETQYF. CDR3 coding DNA: TGTGCCACCAGCAGAGCTGGCCAGGGCCAAGAGACCCAGTACTTC.

The CDR3 bases are TGTGCCAGCAGCCATCCGGACGGGACAGGGGACGGGAACACTGAAGCTTTCTTT. Its translation: CASSHPDGTGDGNTEAFF. The V and J genes are TRBV21-1 and TRBJ1-1; the tabulated D call, TRBD1, remains unverified against the DNA. TRBV21-1 is tagged as a pseudogene. CDR3 length equals 18 residues.

V and J are TRBV25-1 and TRBJ1-2, with a weak D call TRBD1 (5 bases). The CDR3 is 12 residues long. V was shortened by 7 bases and J by 8 bases, with 14 bases between the two germline ends. CDR1 is MGHDK and CDR2 is SYGVNS in the germline V gene. CDR3 DNA: TGTGCCAGCACCCCGGGGGTAGGGGGCTACACCTTC. It yields the protein CASTPGVGGYTF.